These 9 T cell receptor beta chains were sequenced from one sample in a study of Graves' ophthalmopathy and Graves' hyperthyroidism. For repertoire sequencing, the TCR beta CDR3 regions were amplified from RNA transcripts. Investigators did first-round RT-PCR with HTBI primers, then second-round multiplex PCR. TCRdb independently ran MiXCR on the multiplex PCR reads; one entry per CDR3 protein. The profile covers some 410,000 distinct CDR3 sequences, with 20% to 25% appearing a single time and roughly 3% taken by the ten largest. The source material was peripheral blood. The receptor source for this set is a woman between 18 and 30 years old with stable Graves' hyperthyroidism.

This clonotype was seen a handful of times. The chain uses TRBV18 and TRBJ2-7; D is possibly TRBD2 (5 bases). CDR3 length: 17 amino acids. V lost 4 bases to trimming and J lost 0 bases, with 19 bases between them. Germline loops: CDR1 KGHSH, CDR2 LQKENI. The CDR3 coding sequence is TGTGCCAGCTCACTCGCCACGACGCCGGGATACTCCTACGAGCAGTACTTC. Its translation is CASSLATTPGYSYEQYF.

The chain recombines TRBV18 with TRBJ2-7, with D possibly matching TRBD2 (7 bases). CDR3 length: 13 amino acids. Deletions cut 8 bases from V and 13 bases from J, with 24 bases between. Germline V gene lookup returns CDR1 KGHSH and CDR2 LQKENI. DNA for the CDR3: TGTGCCAGCAGTGAGGGGGGGACGCGAGCTAGATACTTC. As protein: CASSEGGTRARYF.

This clonotype was seen ten or more times. V usage is TRBV7-2 and J usage is TRBJ1-1; D unclear. The germline V gene encodes CDR1 SGHTA and CDR2 FQGNSA. Trimming stripped 0 bases from V and 1 base from J, with 6 bases between. CDR3 length equals 14 residues. CDR3 in amino acids: CASSLAVGNTEAFF. CDR3 nucleotide sequence: TGTGCCAGCAGCTTAGCGGTGGGGAACACTGAAGCTTTCTTT.

The rearrangement uses TRBV4-1 and TRBJ2-7; D may be TRBD1 or TRBD2 (6 bases each). V lost 3 bases, J lost 7 bases, and 25 bases lay in between. The germline V gene encodes CDR1 MGHRA and CDR2 YSYEKL. The length of the CDR3 is 17 residues. The CDR3 reads CASSHPTEGGLGVEQYF. Here the CDR3 DNA reads TGCGCCAGCAGCCACCCTACGGAGGGGGGTCTAGGGGTGGAGCAGTACTTC.

This clonotype was detected many times. V gene TRBV19 combines with J gene TRBJ1-2; 8 bases line up with TRBD1. Germline loops: CDR1 LNHDA, CDR2 SQIVND (reference sequence). V shed 3 bases and J 4 bases; nucleotides not matched to a gene: 1. This CDR3 contains 13 residues. The CDR3 loop reads CASSIGQGYGYTF. CDR3 bases: TGTGCCAGTAGTATCGGACAGGGCTATGGCTACACCTTC.

This clonotype occurred many times. The V gene is TRBV18, the J gene TRBJ2-7, with TRBD2 matching 10 bases. CDR1 is KGHSH, CDR2 LQKENI, per germline. The CDR3 consists of 17 residues. Trimming cost V 1 base and J 5 bases; bases outside gene matches: 11. This chain's CDR3 is CASSPLPASGRNHEQYF. As DNA, the CDR3 is TGTGCCAGCTCACCACTCCCAGCTAGCGGGAGAAACCACGAGCAGTACTTC. The whole variable domain, remainder taken from reference TRBV18 and TRBJ2-7, is NAGVMQNPRHLVRRRGQEARLRCSPMKGHSHVYWYRQLPEEGLKFMVYLQKENIIDESGMPKERFSAEFPKEGPSILRIQQVVRGDSAAYFCASSPLPASGRNHEQYFGPGTRLTVT.

This clonotype was seen many times. The rearrangement joins TRBV30 to TRBJ2-7, with no clear D. Germline CDR1 is GTSNPN and CDR2 is SVGIG (reference sequence). V lost 2 bases, J lost 0 bases, and 8 bases lay in between. CDR3 size: 13 residues. The CDR3 coding sequence is TGTGCCTGGAGTCCCCCTTACTCCTACGAGCAGTACTTC. This gives the protein CAWSPPYSYEQYF.

In its sample, this clonotype ranks as large. The CDR3 sequence is CASSRYDRLPYEQYF. CDR3 coding DNA: TGTGCCAGCAGCCGTTATGACAGGTTGCCCTACGAGCAGTACTTC. This rearrangement joins TRBV28 to TRBJ2-7; D is perhaps TRBD1 (6 bases). The CDR3 runs to 15 residues. The germline V and J ends were trimmed by 6 bases and 2 bases, with 17 bases remaining between them. Germline V CDR1 and CDR2: MDHEN, SYDVKM.

This clonotype was observed at least ten times. The chain recombines TRBV12-3 or TRBV12-4 with TRBJ2-5; D may be TRBD1 or TRBD2 (5 bases each). CDR3 length: 14 residues. V gave up 3 bases and J gave up 1 base, with 9 bases separating them. CDR3 region: CASSFAGAQETQYF. The CDR3, as DNA: TGTGCCAGCAGTTTCGCCGGGGCCCAAGAGACCCAGTACTTC.